These 22 T cell receptor beta chains were sequenced from one sample in a study of blood T cell repertoires in COVID-19. Libraries were prepared by immunoSEQ multiplex PCR; TCRdb keeps only in-frame clonotypes and omits some of them. This table has about 44,000 clones, 75% to 90% appearing once. Sequences were obtained from peripheral blood. The receptors stem from a woman in her 40s with acute or convalescent COVID-19.

The CDR3, as DNA: TGTGCCAGCAGTTTGGGGGAGGACACTGAAGCTTTCTTT. It yields the protein CASSLGEDTEAFF. This chain connects TRBV12-3 or TRBV12-4 to TRBJ1-1; D is perhaps TRBD1 (5 bases). There are 13 residues in the CDR3. Trimming cost V 3 bases and J 3 bases, with 8 bases left between them.

This chain uses TRBV19 with TRBJ1-1, with TRBD1 matching 7 bases. The CDR3 sequence is 15 residues long. In germline, CDR1 is LNHDA, CDR2 SQIVND (reference sequence). Trimming took 6 bases from V and 2 from J; bases not matched to a gene: 9. CDR3 residues: CASRQPGQINTEAFF. In DNA, the CDR3 is TGTGCCAGTAGGCAACCGGGACAGATAAACACTGAAGCTTTCTTT.

This clone showed up just once. This rearrangement joins TRBV2 to TRBJ2-7; 11 positions match TRBD1. The V and J ends lost 2 bases and 5 bases, in that order; junction bases with no gene match: 5. Germline V gene data show CDR1 as SNHLY and CDR2 as FYNNEI. The CDR3 runs to 15 residues. The CDR3 sequence: CASSELPGQGDEQYF. The CDR3 DNA is TGTGCCAGCAGTGAATTACCGGGACAGGGGGACGAGCAGTACTTC.

This chain joins TRBV2 and TRBJ1-5; a weak D match, TRBD1 (5 bases). V shed 1 base and J shed 4 bases, with 11 bases lying between them. The CDR3 runs to 15 residues. The germline gives CDR1 SNHLY, CDR2 FYNNEI. The CDR3 is CASSEGPGLNQPQHF. The DNA of the CDR3 is TGTGCCAGCAGTGAAGGCCCAGGGTTGAATCAGCCCCAGCATTTT.

The chain has TRBV6-5 and TRBJ2-7; 7 nucleotides match TRBD1. CDR3 size: 14 residues. V trimming: 5 bases; J trimming: 1 base; junction bases outside the gene matches: 5. Germline values: CDR1 MNHEY, CDR2 SVGAGI. The CDR3 spells CASSPRQGSYEQYF. In DNA form, the CDR3 reads TGTGCCAGCAGTCCGCGACAGGGTTCCTACGAGCAGTACTTC.

J is TRBJ2-3 and V is TRBV9; unclear D gene. CDR3 length: 13 residues. Germline loops: CDR1 SGDLS, CDR2 YYNGEE. V was pared by 3 bases and J by 2 bases, with 7 bases between. The CDR3 loop reads CASSARYTDTQYF. The CDR3 bases are TGTGCCAGCAGCGCCCGGTACACAGATACGCAGTATTTT.

V usage is TRBV6-5 and J usage is TRBJ1-2; no firm D call. Germline V gene lookup returns CDR1 MNHEY and CDR2 SVGAGI. V was trimmed by 6 bases and J by 5 bases, leaving 13 bases between them. The CDR3 contains 13 residues. The CDR3: CASSSGGAYGYTF. CDR3 in DNA: TGTGCCAGCAGCTCAGGAGGAGCGTATGGCTACACCTTC.

This clone has more than one count but fewer than ten. The CDR3 coding sequence is TGTGCCAGCCACTATGACGGGGGGCCCACCGGGGAGCTGTTTTTT. Translating gives CASHYDGGPTGELFF. V is TRBV2 and J is TRBJ2-2; D may be TRBD2 (7 bases). The CDR3 loop spans 15 amino acids. The germline CDR1 and CDR2 sequences are SNHLY and FYNNEI. V lost 8 bases and J 4 bases, leaving 17 bases between the germline ends.

For the CDR3, the DNA is TGTGCCAGCAGTGAAGTGGGCAGGGTTTTACGCGAGCAGTACTTC. It codes for CASSEVGRVLREQYF. The chain recombines TRBV6-1 with TRBJ2-7; D is possibly TRBD1 (5 bases). The germline V gene encodes CDR1 MNHNS and CDR2 SASEGT. The CDR3 loop spans 15 amino acids. Trimming took off 1 base at V and 6 bases at J, with 16 bases between the two ends.

The chain couples TRBV7-9 to TRBJ2-1; 12 nucleotides agree with TRBD2. The germline CDR1 and CDR2 sequences are SEHNR and FQNEAQ (reference sequence). V lost 5 bases to trimming and J lost 9 bases; unmatched junction nucleotides: 8. The CDR3 covers 15 residues. The DNA of the CDR3 is TGTGCCAGCAGCCTCACTAGCGGGAGGCACCTTGAGCAGTTCTTC. Translated, it gives CASSLTSGRHLEQFF.

The rearrangement joins TRBV18 to TRBJ1-5, with no clear D. Germline V gene sequence: CDR1 KGHSH, CDR2 LQKENI. V lost 3 bases to trimming and J lost 3 bases, with 9 bases between them. CDR3 length: 14 residues. The CDR3 loop reads CASSPGGPNQPQHF. The CDR3 DNA reads as TGTGCCAGCTCACCGGGTGGGCCCAATCAGCCCCAGCATTTT.

This clone has just one count. The CDR3 protein is CASSNLRDNEKLFF. The CDR3 DNA sequence: TGTGCCAGCAGCAACTTGAGGGATAATGAAAAACTGTTTTTT. This chain uses TRBV7-9 with TRBJ1-4; D is uncertain. This CDR3 spans 14 amino acids. Deletions cut 5 bases from V and 4 bases from J, with 11 bases between. Per germline, CDR1 SEHNR and CDR2 FQNEAQ (reference sequence).

This sequence joins TRBV19 and TRBJ1-1; D remains unclear. CDR3 length: 13 amino acids. Deletions cut 5 bases from V and 2 bases from J, with 9 bases between. Germline values: CDR1 LNHDA, CDR2 SQIVND (reference sequence). CDR3 residues: CASSYSDNTEAFF. Written as DNA, the CDR3 is TGTGCCAGTAGTTATTCAGATAACACTGAAGCTTTCTTT. Full variable domain (remainder filled in from reference TRBV19 and TRBJ1-1): DGGITQSPKYLFRKEGQNVTLSCEQNLNHDAMYWYRQDPGQGLRLIYYSQIVNDFQKGDIAEGYSVSREKKESFPLTVTSAQKNPTAFYLCASSYSDNTEAFFGQGTRLTVV.

The rearrangement uses TRBV28 and TRBJ1-2; D is unresolved. Germline V gene lookup returns CDR1 MDHEN and CDR2 SYDVKM. The CDR3 consists of 18 residues. Trimming shortened V by 1 base and J by 8 bases, and 26 bases separated the two germline ends. CDR3 protein: CASSLLEMGRTFSGGYTF. The CDR3 region has the DNA TGTGCCAGCAGTTTATTAGAGATGGGCAGGACTTTTAGTGGGGGCTACACCTTC.

The rearrangement uses TRBV18 and TRBJ2-1; D may be TRBD1 (5 bases). Germline V gene lookup returns CDR1 KGHSH and CDR2 LQKENI. Trimming took off 3 bases at V and 7 bases at J, with 7 bases between the two ends. This CDR3 comprises 12 residues. The CDR3 region has the DNA TGTGCCAGCTCACCCCCAGGGAATGAGCAGTTCTTC. The encoded protein is CASSPPGNEQFF.

V and J are TRBV7-7 and TRBJ2-3; no clear D. The CDR3 sequence is 14 residues long. CDR1 SSHAT and CDR2 FNYEAQ come from the germline V gene (reference sequence). Trimming took 0 bases from V and 1 from J, leaving 5 bases between them. The CDR3 region is CASSLASRTDTQYF. CDR3 nucleotide sequence: TGTGCCAGCAGCTTAGCGAGCCGCACAGATACGCAGTATTTT.

This rearrangement joins TRBV7-3 to TRBJ2-3; 7 bases map to TRBD2. The CDR3 consists of 15 residues. With V trimmed by 4 bases and J by 0 bases, 4 bases remained unmatched. Germline CDR1 and CDR2: SGHTA and FQGTGA. The CDR3 region is CASSSLAASTDTQYF. Written as DNA, the CDR3 is TGTGCCAGCAGCTCTCTAGCGGCAAGCACAGATACGCAGTATTTT.

The rearrangement joins TRBV12-3 or TRBV12-4 to TRBJ2-1; 11 bases are shared with TRBD2. There are 12 residues in the CDR3. V was pared by 8 bases and J by 8 bases, with 2 bases of the junction left unmatched. The CDR3 spells CASGLAGDEQFF. Written as DNA, the CDR3 is TGTGCCAGCGGACTAGCGGGCGATGAGCAGTTCTTC.

The CDR3 sequence: CASSGDVLLYGYTF. CDR3 DNA: TGTGCCAGTAGTGGAGATGTTTTACTCTATGGCTACACCTTC. The V and J genes are TRBV19 and TRBJ1-2; D is uncertain. CDR1 is LNHDA and CDR2 is SQIVND in the germline V gene (reference sequence). This CDR3 spans 14 amino acids. V shed 5 bases and J shed 4 bases, with 14 bases lying between them. Drawing the rest from reference TRBV19 and TRBJ1-2, the complete variable domain is DGGITQSPKYLFRKEGQNVTLSCEQNLNHDAMYWYRQDPGQGLRLIYYSQIVNDFQKGDIAEGYSVSREKKESFPLTVTSAQKNPTAFYLCASSGDVLLYGYTFGSGTRLTVV.

This chain uses TRBV18 with TRBJ2-5; maybe TRBD2 (6 bases). This CDR3 region has 17 residues. In germline, CDR1 is KGHSH, CDR2 LQKENI. V was pared by 3 bases and J by 2 bases, with 19 bases between. The CDR3, as DNA: TGTGCCAGCTCACCCCAGCTAGTCCGGGGGTCGCAAGAGACCCAGTACTTC. Residues: CASSPQLVRGSQETQYF. Using reference TRBV18 and TRBJ2-5 for the parts outside the CDR3, the full variable domain is NAGVMQNPRHLVRRRGQEARLRCSPMKGHSHVYWYRQLPEEGLKFMVYLQKENIIDESGMPKERFSAEFPKEGPSILRIQQVVRGDSAAYFCASSPQLVRGSQETQYFGPGTRLLVL.

The CDR3 nucleotides are TGTGCCAGCAGCCCATCACAGGGGCTTAATGAAAAACTGTTTTTT. Its protein product is CASSPSQGLNEKLFF. J is TRBJ1-4 and V is TRBV7-9; 7 positions agree with TRBD1. This CDR3 has 15 residues. Germline V gives CDR1 SEHNR, CDR2 FQNEAQ (reference sequence). The V segment lost 5 bases and the J segment 4 bases; nucleotides outside the gene matches: 7. Combining the CDR3 with reference TRBV7-9 and TRBJ1-4 gives the whole variable domain DTGVSQNPRHKITKRGQNVTFRCDPISEHNRLYWYRQTLGQGPEFLTYFQNEAQLEKSRLLSDRFSAERPKGSFSTLEIQRTEQGDSAMYLCASSPSQGLNEKLFFGSGTQLSVL.

The gene calls are TRBV6-5 and TRBJ2-7; maybe TRBD2 (5 bases). V was trimmed by 0 bases and J by 4 bases, leaving 7 bases between them. The CDR3 covers 13 residues. CDR1 is MNHEY, CDR2 SVGAGI, per germline. CDR3 residues: CASSYSRGYEQYF. The CDR3, as DNA: TGTGCCAGCAGTTACTCGAGAGGGTACGAGCAGTACTTC.